The source of this T cell receptor (beta chain) is a study of blood T cell repertoires in COVID-19. At the level of the study: PBMCs, B-cell-depleted T cells, or T cells provided the cDNA or gDNA that made up the material.

Data came from immunoSEQ multiplex PCR; TCRdb stores just in-frame clones and leaves some out. The sample contains 250,000 to 350,000 clones, approximately 86% of which appear only once. V shed 3 bases and J shed 9 bases, with 12 bases lying between them. In germline, CDR1 is GTSNPN, CDR2 SVGIG (reference sequence). CDR3 length equals 13 residues. The sequence was collected from a woman in her thirties who had recovered from COVID-19. The V and J genes are TRBV30 and TRBJ1-6, with D perhaps matching TRBD1 (6 bases). Sequenced input: peripheral blood. CDR3 bases: TGTGCCTGGAGGAGAGGGGGACGTTCACCCCTCCACTTT. Its protein product is CAWRRGGRSPLHF.